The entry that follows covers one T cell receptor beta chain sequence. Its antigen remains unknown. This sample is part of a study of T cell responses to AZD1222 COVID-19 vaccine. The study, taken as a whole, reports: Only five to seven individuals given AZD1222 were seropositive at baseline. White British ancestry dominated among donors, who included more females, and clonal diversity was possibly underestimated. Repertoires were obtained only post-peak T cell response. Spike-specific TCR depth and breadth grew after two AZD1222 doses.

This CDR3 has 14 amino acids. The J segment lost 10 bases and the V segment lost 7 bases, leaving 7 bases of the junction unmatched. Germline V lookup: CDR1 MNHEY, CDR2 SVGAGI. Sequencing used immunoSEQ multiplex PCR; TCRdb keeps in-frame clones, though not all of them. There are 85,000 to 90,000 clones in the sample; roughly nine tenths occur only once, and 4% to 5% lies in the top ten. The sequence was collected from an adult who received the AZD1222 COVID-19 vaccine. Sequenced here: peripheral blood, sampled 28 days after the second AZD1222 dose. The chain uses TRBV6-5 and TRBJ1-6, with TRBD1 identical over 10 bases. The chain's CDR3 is CASIGTGVMSPLHF. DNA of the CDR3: TGTGCCAGCATCGGGACAGGGGTCATGTCACCCCTCCACTTT.